Below, 31 T cell receptor beta chains from the same sample are listed, as sequenced in a study of blood T cell repertoires in COVID-19. Profiled with immunoSEQ multiplex PCR; TCRdb holds only in-frame clones, not every one. Here the sample spans over 85,000 clones, about 89% being singletons. Sequencing was done on a sample of peripheral blood. Receptor source: a human donor in a cohort sampled during active COVID-19.

The chain combines TRBV9 with TRBJ2-3; D might be TRBD2 (6 bases). Trimming cost V 1 base and J 5 bases, with 8 bases left between them. Germline assignment: CDR1 SGDLS and CDR2 YYNGEE. The CDR3 covers 13 residues. The CDR3 nucleotides read TGTGCCAGCAGCGTAAGCGGGCTAGATACGCAGTATTTT. Protein: CASSVSGLDTQYF.

The chain joins TRBV7-3 to TRBJ1-1; 8 nucleotides agree with TRBD1. CDR3 length equals 13 residues. The V segment lost 5 bases and the J segment 4 bases; nucleotides outside the gene matches: 3. Germline lookup yields CDR1 SGHTA and CDR2 FQGTGA. The CDR3 reads CASSPTGATEAFF. As DNA, the CDR3 is TGTGCCAGCAGCCCGACAGGGGCCACTGAAGCTTTCTTT.

The chain combines TRBV28 with TRBJ2-1; the D gene is possibly TRBD2 (5 bases). The CDR3 totals 15 residues. The germline V gene encodes CDR1 MDHEN and CDR2 SYDVKM. V was cut by 10 bases and J by 0 bases, with 16 bases left in between. The CDR3 is CATLGWTSSYNEQFF. CDR3 coding DNA: TGTGCCACCCTGGGATGGACTTCCTCCTACAATGAGCAGTTCTTC.

The chain uses TRBV20-1 and TRBJ1-4, with unresolved D. CDR1 and CDR2 (germline): DFQATT, SNEGSKA (reference sequence). CDR3 size: 16 residues. The ends were cut back, 3 bases at V and 8 bases at J, with 22 bases in the middle. The CDR3 nucleotides read TGCAGTGCTAGTAACCGGGTTGCTCCCCGGATGGAAAAACTGTTTTTT. Its translation is CSASNRVAPRMEKLFF.

This clone occurred once. The chain is built from TRBV6-5 and TRBJ1-1, with TRBD1 as a possible D gene (5 bases). Germline loops: CDR1 MNHEY, CDR2 SVGAGI. V lost 6 bases, J lost 8 bases, and 22 bases lay in between. This CDR3 has 15 residues. The chain's CDR3 is CASSLNLRQKLEAFF. The CDR3 DNA reads TGTGCCAGCAGCCTAAACTTAAGACAGAAACTGGAAGCTTTCTTT.

Comment on this clone: Other nucleotide sequences in the sample specify the same CDR3. This rearrangement joins TRBV7-3 to TRBJ1-1, with 9 positions matching TRBD1. The length of the CDR3 is 15 residues. Per germline, CDR1 SGHTA and CDR2 FQGTGA. Trimming cost V 6 bases and J 0 bases; bases outside gene matches: 5. This chain's CDR3 is CASSSQGAMNTEAFF. As DNA, the CDR3 is TGTGCCAGCAGTTCACAGGGGGCGATGAACACTGAAGCTTTCTTT.

V usage is TRBV28 and J usage is TRBJ1-2; the match to TRBD1 covers 7 bases. Germline CDR1 and CDR2: MDHEN and SYDVKM. The CDR3 is 14 amino acids. The trim removed 6 bases at V and 3 bases at J, leaving 7 bases unmatched. Here the CDR3 reads CASRRGGGDYGYTF. The CDR3 region has the DNA TGTGCCAGCAGGAGAGGAGGGGGCGACTATGGCTACACCTTC.

The V and J genes are TRBV19 and TRBJ1-2; perhaps TRBD1 as D (5 bases). The ends were cut back, 3 bases at V and 5 bases at J, with 25 bases in the middle. Germline CDR1 is LNHDA and CDR2 is SQIVND (reference sequence). The CDR3 covers 18 residues. This CDR3 is CASSIGRTPNPREYGYTF. The CDR3 nucleotides are TGTGCCAGTAGTATCGGTCGGACACCCAACCCCAGAGAGTATGGCTACACCTTC.

The chain couples TRBV5-1 to TRBJ2-5; a possible D gene is TRBD2 (6 bases). The CDR3 is 15 residues long. Germline-derived CDR1 and CDR2 are SGHRS and YFSETQ. V was trimmed by 4 bases and J by 7 bases, leaving 20 bases between them. In DNA, the CDR3 is TGCGCCAGCAGCCTGTCTCCAGCTTTGGAGGGGACCCAGTACTTC. Translated, it gives CASSLSPALEGTQYF.

This chain connects TRBV18 to TRBJ1-1, with 10 bases aligning to TRBD1. V gave up 6 bases and J gave up 5 bases; unmatched junction bases: 9. Germline V lookup: CDR1 KGHSH, CDR2 LQKENI. This CDR3 is built from 15 residues. The CDR3 is CASSLLDRGQTEAFF. DNA for the CDR3: TGTGCCAGCTCCCTCCTCGACAGGGGGCAGACTGAAGCTTTCTTT.

This clone was detected once. V is TRBV19 and J is TRBJ1-5, with a tentative D call TRBD1 (6 bases). Germline CDR1 LNHDA, CDR2 SQIVND (reference sequence). Trimming cost V 7 bases and J 9 bases, with 22 bases left between them. This CDR3 region has 15 residues. The CDR3 DNA reads as TGTGCCAGTATACCCGACAGGCAGGGTGGAGGGCCCCAGCATTTT. This encodes CASIPDRQGGGPQHF.

The chain couples TRBV18 to TRBJ2-5; 8 bases match TRBD2. Germline CDR1 reads KGHSH; CDR2 reads LQKENI. The CDR3 has 16 amino acids. With 1 base clipped from V and 2 bases from J, the junction kept 6 bases outside the gene matches. The CDR3 nucleotides read TGTGCCAGCTCACCACGGGAACTAGCGGTACAAGAGACCCAGTACTTC. Translating it yields CASSPRELAVQETQYF.

This clone was seen only a few times. J is TRBJ2-7 and V is TRBV7-9, with 12 positions matching TRBD2. J lost 2 bases, V lost 5 bases, and 16 bases had no gene match. Per germline, CDR1 SEHNR and CDR2 FQNEAQ (reference sequence). This CDR3 spans 19 amino acids. This chain's CDR3 is CASSPPKRTSGRSPYEQYF. In DNA, the CDR3 is TGTGCCAGCAGCCCCCCAAAGCGTACTAGCGGGAGGTCCCCCTACGAGCAGTACTTC.

The genes are TRBV7-9 and TRBJ1-6; 7 bases align to TRBD1. CDR3 size: 14 residues. Germline V gives CDR1 SEHNR, CDR2 FQNEAQ (reference sequence). V gave up 1 base and J gave up 9 bases; unmatched junction bases: 3. The CDR3 DNA reads TGTGCCAGCAGCTTAGTCCAGGGGGGTTCACCCCTCCACTTT. Translated: CASSLVQGGSPLHF.

The chain carries TRBV20-1 and TRBJ1-1, with D unresolved. V gave up 1 base and J gave up 10 bases, with 4 bases separating them. Per germline, CDR1 DFQATT and CDR2 SNEGSKA (reference sequence). The CDR3 covers 9 residues. The CDR3 here is CSARVGAFF. In DNA form, the CDR3 reads TGCAGTGCTAGAGTCGGAGCTTTCTTT.

The chain uses TRBV19 and TRBJ2-1, with 7 bases matching TRBD2. The J segment lost 5 bases and the V segment lost 5 bases, leaving 9 bases of the junction unmatched. This CDR3 region has 15 residues. Per the germline V gene, CDR1 is LNHDA and CDR2 is SQIVND (reference sequence). CDR3 DNA: TGTGCCAGTAGTCTCACTAGCGCGCCACACAATGAGCAGTTCTTC. It yields the protein CASSLTSAPHNEQFF.

The chain employs TRBV15 and TRBJ1-2; D is perhaps TRBD1 (5 bases). Germline V gene sequence: CDR1 LNHNV, CDR2 YYDKDF (reference sequence). The CDR3 sequence is 13 residues long. Deletions cut 0 bases from V and 8 bases from J, with 10 bases between. The CDR3, as DNA: TGTGCCACCAGCAGAGACCCAGGGAGGGGCTACACCTTC. Encoded protein: CATSRDPGRGYTF.

V usage is TRBV7-3 and J usage is TRBJ1-5; possible D gene TRBD1, 5 bases. The CDR3 runs to 13 residues. Germline CDR1 reads SGHTA; CDR2 reads FQGTGA. V gave up 5 bases and J gave up 1 base, with 6 bases separating them. The CDR3 bases are TGTGCCAGCAGCCGACAGAGCAATCAGCCCCAGCATTTT. It translates to CASSRQSNQPQHF.

The chain uses TRBV6-5 and TRBJ1-6; maybe TRBD1 (6 bases). The germline V gene encodes CDR1 MNHEY and CDR2 SVGAGI. CDR3 length: 14 residues. V lost 6 bases, J lost 10 bases, and 16 bases lay in between. CDR3 protein: CASRVSPGASPLHF. CDR3 DNA: TGTGCCAGCAGGGTGTCCCCAGGGGCGTCACCCCTCCACTTT.

The CDR3 DNA sequence: TGTGCCAGCAGTGATGGGGGACTCGGCACTGAAGCTTTCTTT. Translated, it gives CASSDGGLGTEAFF. The V and J genes are TRBV6-1 and TRBJ1-1, with a possible D match to TRBD1 (5 bases). Between the trimmed V and J ends, which lost 3 bases and 4 bases, there was a span of 12 bases. The germline gives CDR1 MNHNS, CDR2 SASEGT. CDR3 size: 14 residues.

The chain recombines TRBV28 with TRBJ1-4; 10 bases map to TRBD1. After removal of 6 bases from V and 8 bases from J, the junction contained 6 bases not matched to a gene. Per the germline V gene, CDR1 is MDHEN and CDR2 is SYDVKM. This CDR3 is built from 14 residues. CDR3 DNA sequence: TGTGCCAGCAGCCTAGGACAGGGGGGAGAAAAACTGTTTTTT. Its protein product is CASSLGQGGEKLFF.

This rearrangement joins TRBV2 to TRBJ2-2, with no clear D. Trimming left V 6 bases short and J 3 bases short, with 11 bases between. Germline CDR1 and CDR2: SNHLY and FYNNEI. The CDR3 contains 14 residues. CDR3 sequence (DNA): TGTGCCAGCAGGATACCTCGGGACACCGGGGAGCTGTTTTTT. Translation gives CASRIPRDTGELFF.

CDR3 sequence (DNA): TGCGCCAGCAGCCCCCTAGTAACCGGGGGGCCCAATGAGCAGTTCTTC. Amino acid sequence: CASSPLVTGGPNEQFF. V and J are TRBV5-1 and TRBJ2-1; D perhaps matches TRBD2 (7 bases). This CDR3 has 16 residues. CDR1 and CDR2 from the germline V gene are SGHRS and YFSETQ. The V end was cut by 4 bases, the J end by 6 bases, with 20 bases between.

The chain combines TRBV11-2 with TRBJ2-1; 10 bases map to TRBD2. The CDR3 totals 17 residues. The V gene's germline CDR1 is SGHAT and CDR2 FQNNGV. V dropped 0 bases and J dropped 7; count of bases not matched to a gene: 9. This CDR3 reads CASSLEPSGRRSNEQFF. The CDR3 coding sequence is TGTGCCAGCAGCTTAGAACCTAGCGGGAGAAGATCGAATGAGCAGTTCTTC.

The CDR3 spells CASSPLQTSGTYNEQFF. The CDR3 DNA is TGTGCCAGCTCACCATTGCAGACTAGCGGGACCTACAATGAGCAGTTCTTC. V and J are TRBV18 and TRBJ2-1; 11 positions match TRBD2. Germline V CDR1 and CDR2: KGHSH, LQKENI. Germline trimming cut 2 bases from V and 2 bases from J; bases unmatched to any gene: 5. The CDR3 spans 17 residues.

The chain combines TRBV5-1 with TRBJ2-1, with 10 bases aligning to TRBD2. The CDR3 loop spans 15 amino acids. V lost 3 bases and J lost 2; bases outside the gene matches: 2. Germline V gene lookup returns CDR1 SGHRS and CDR2 YFSETQ. The DNA of the CDR3 is TGCGCCAGCAGCTGGGGGACTAGCGCCTACAATGAGCAGTTCTTC. It specifies CASSWGTSAYNEQFF.

The rearrangement joins TRBV7-8 to TRBJ1-6; 7 nucleotides agree with TRBD1. The trim removed 3 bases at V and 13 bases at J, leaving 15 bases unmatched. The length of the CDR3 is 16 residues. In germline, CDR1 is SGHVS, CDR2 FQNEAQ. Here the CDR3 reads CASSFLPRDRAGPLHF. The CDR3, as DNA: TGTGCCAGCAGCTTCCTCCCGCGGGACAGAGCTGGGCCCCTCCACTTT. The complete variable domain, with remaining parts taken from reference TRBV7-8 and TRBJ1-6, reads GAGVSQSPRYKVAKRGQDVALRCDPISGHVSLFWYQQALGQGPEFLTYFQNEAQLDKSGLPSDRFFAERPEGSVSTLKIQRTQQEDSAVYLCASSFLPRDRAGPLHFGNGTRLTVT.

V gene TRBV5-5 combines with J gene TRBJ2-7; 14 bases match TRBD2. From germline, CDR1 is SGHKS and CDR2 YYEKEE (reference sequence). V was pared by 4 bases and J by 6 bases, with 6 bases of the junction left unmatched. This CDR3 is built from 15 residues. Written as DNA, the CDR3 is TGTGCCAGCAGCCCGGGGACTAGCGGGAGATCCGAGCAGTACTTC. Translating it yields CASSPGTSGRSEQYF.

The chain is built from TRBV4-2 and TRBJ2-2; 8 bases are a match to TRBD1. This CDR3 contains 17 residues. J gave up 4 bases and V 0 bases, and 7 bases lay outside the gene matches. Germline V CDR1 and CDR2: LGHNA, YNFKEQ. This chain's CDR3 is CASSQEGRGQGTGELFF. The CDR3 coding sequence is TGTGCCAGCAGCCAAGAGGGCAGGGGGCAAGGCACCGGGGAGCTGTTTTTT.

This clone was counted once. The chain joins TRBV2 to TRBJ2-3; 7 bases map to TRBD2. This CDR3 spans 15 amino acids. The V gene's germline CDR1 is SNHLY and CDR2 FYNNEI. Trimming took 4 bases from V and 3 from J; bases not matched to a gene: 7. CDR3 region: CASSVGWGGTDTQYF. For the CDR3, the DNA is TGTGCCAGCAGTGTAGGGTGGGGAGGGACAGATACGCAGTATTTT.

This chain links TRBV5-1 with TRBJ1-4; 9 bases match TRBD1. V lost 0 bases and J lost 8; bases outside the gene matches: 2. The CDR3 has 14 residues. Germline V gene lookup returns CDR1 SGHRS and CDR2 YFSETQ. CDR3 amino acids: CASSLGDRDEKLFF. DNA for the CDR3: TGCGCCAGCAGCTTGGGGGACAGGGACGAAAAACTGTTTTTT.